This T cell receptor (beta chain) was sequenced in a study of cytomegalovirus exposure and HLA in healthy donors. This CDR3 is 14 amino acids long. V lost 0 bases and J lost 4, with 11 bases in between. Germline loops: CDR1 SGDLS, CDR2 YYNGEE. The primer mix had 60 Vbeta and 13 Jbeta primers. Profiled with immunoSEQ multiplex PCR; TCRdb holds only in-frame clones, not every one. The data contain around 300,000 clones, under 80% of them singletons. Details on this clone: Other DNA sequences in this specimen translate into the identical CDR3.

This clonotype was obtained from a female donor in good health and CMV-seronegative. The specimen sequenced was PBMCs. J is TRBJ2-7 and V is TRBV9, with a tentative D call TRBD2 (6 bases). CDR3 DNA: TGTGCCAGCAGCGTAGGTCCGGGAGTATACGAGCAGTACTTC. This encodes CASSVGPGVYEQYF.